The rows below give T cell receptor beta chains drawn from one sample of a study of blood T cell repertoires in COVID-19. Libraries were prepared by immunoSEQ multiplex PCR; TCRdb keeps only in-frame clonotypes and omits some of them. The table lists roughly 150,000 clones, 75% to 85% of them singletons. The sequenced sample was peripheral blood. These receptors all stem from a woman aged 45-60 years in a cohort sampled during active or convalescent COVID-19. The CDR3 runs from the conserved cysteine through the conserved F or W. A D gene is named only where the DNA matches it firmly. Clone size is not always given. Where it is, it says once, few, many or a class for expanded clones.

DNA	CDR3	size	D	V	J
TGTGCCAGCAGTTACTATCTAGCGGGGCCATTCGACGTTAACACAGATACGCAGTATTTT	CASSYYLAGPFDVNTDTQYF	.	TRBD2	TRBV6-2/TRBV6-3	TRBJ2-3
TGTGCCAGCAGCTTGCAATTGGGAGGCAGCAATCAGCCCCAGCATTTT	CASSLQLGGSNQPQHF	.	.	TRBV5-5	TRBJ1-5
TGCAGTGCTAGTCTCGGGGGGGCCGATACGCAGTATTTT	CSASLGGADTQYF	.	TRBD2	TRBV20-1	TRBJ2-3
TGCGCCAGCAGCCAACCTGACAGGGCGGTCTATGGCTACACCTTC	CASSQPDRAVYGYTF	.	TRBD1	TRBV4-1	TRBJ1-2
TGTGCCAGCCTAGGACAGGGGACGAATACGCAGTATTTT	CASLGQGTNTQYF	.	.	TRBV21-1	TRBJ2-3
TGCAGCGTTGTGGTTGGAGGCAATCAGCCCCAGCATTTT	CSVVVGGNQPQHF	.	.	TRBV29-1	TRBJ1-5
TGTGCCAGCTCACCCCAGACAGATAACTACGAGCAGTACTTC	CASSPQTDNYEQYF	.	.	TRBV18	TRBJ2-7
TGTGCCAGTAGTATCGGTGTAGCCGGGGAGCTGTTTTTT	CASSIGVAGELFF	.	.	TRBV19	TRBJ2-2
TGTGCCAGCAGCTTGGGTTTCGGCGGGGGCACAGATACGCAGTATTTT	CASSLGFGGGTDTQYF	.	.	TRBV5-4	TRBJ2-3
TGTGCCAGCAGCTTAGGGGGTGCGGGGTTCAGCGGCGGGGAGCTGTTTTTT	CASSLGGAGFSGGELFF	.	.	TRBV7-2	TRBJ2-2
TGTGCCAGTAGTTGGACAGGGCAGGCCTACGAGCAGTACTTC	CASSWTGQAYEQYF	.	TRBD1	TRBV19	TRBJ2-7
TGTGCCAGCGCTCCCGGGACAGGGTTAGGTCAGCCCCAGCATTTT	CASAPGTGLGQPQHF	few	TRBD1	TRBV28	TRBJ1-5
TGTGCCAGCTCGGCGGGGTCGGTTGAAAAACTGTTTTTT	CASSAGSVEKLFF	.	.	TRBV18	TRBJ1-4
TGTGCCAGCAGCCAACAAGGGACAGTAGCTTTCTTT	CASSQQGTVAFF	.	TRBD1	TRBV7-3	TRBJ1-1
TGTGCCAGCAGCGCCAACAGGGGTGACACTGAAGCTTTCTTT	CASSANRGDTEAFF	.	.	TRBV21-1	TRBJ1-1
TGTGCCAGCAGTTTGGACAGCGTCGGTGAAGCTTTCTTT	CASSLDSVGEAFF	.	.	TRBV2	TRBJ1-1
TGTGCCAGCAGTCAGTCCTATGGCTACACCTTC	CASSQSYGYTF	.	.	TRBV6-5	TRBJ1-2
TGTGCCAGCAGGGACAGGGGAGGCGAAAAACTGTTTTTT	CASRDRGGEKLFF	.	TRBD1	TRBV7-2	TRBJ1-4
TGCAGCGTTCCGCACCCGGGACTCAAACAATGGACAGATACGCAGTATTTT	CSVPHPGLKQWTDTQYF	.	.	TRBV29-1	TRBJ2-3
TGTGCCAGCAGCAGTCTAAGAAAGGGGGCCTATGGCTACACCTTC	CASSSLRKGAYGYTF	.	TRBD1	TRBV11-2	TRBJ1-2
TGTGCCAGCAGTCTCCGTCAGGAAAGTGGCTACACCTTC	CASSLRQESGYTF	.	.	TRBV6-5	TRBJ1-2
TGTGCCAGTACCTACGAGGGCGTGGGTGGCTATGGCTACACCTTC	CASTYEGVGGYGYTF	.	.	TRBV19	TRBJ1-2
TGTGCCAGCAGCTTAACTAGCGGGGGGGAGTATACGCAGTATTTT	CASSLTSGGEYTQYF	.	TRBD2	TRBV11-3	TRBJ2-3
TGCAGTGCTAGAGAGGGGCGAGGGCAGTATTTT	CSAREGRGQYF	.	.	TRBV20-1	TRBJ2-3
TGTGCCAGCAGTTACGGCAGGGAGGGCCAGCCCCAGCATTTT	CASSYGREGQPQHF	.	.	TRBV6-5	TRBJ1-5
TGTGCCAGCAGCCAAGTTTATCCCGAGCAGTACTTC	CASSQVYPEQYF	.	.	TRBV14	TRBJ2-7
TGTGCCACCAGCATTGGACAGGGGAGTTCCGACGAGCAGTACTTC	CATSIGQGSSDEQYF	.	TRBD1	TRBV15	TRBJ2-7
TGTGCCAGCAGTTACGGGACTAGCGGGGAAAAGGAGCAGTACTTC	CASSYGTSGEKEQYF	.	TRBD2	TRBV6-2/TRBV6-3	TRBJ2-7
TGTGCCAGTAGTATGGACACACGCTACGAGCAGTACTTC	CASSMDTRYEQYF	.	.	TRBV19	TRBJ2-7
TGTGCCAGCAGTTGGCGGGGGCGGGAGACCCAGTACTTC	CASSWRGRETQYF	.	.	TRBV12-3/TRBV12-4	TRBJ2-5
TGTGCCACCAGTGATTCAGGGTGGACGGGGGAGCTGTTTTTT	CATSDSGWTGELFF	.	.	TRBV24-1	TRBJ2-2
TGTGCCAGCAGCTTGTCCAGCGCGGATACGCAGTATTTT	CASSLSSADTQYF	.	.	TRBV7-6	TRBJ2-3
TGTGCCAGCAGAGGACAGGTACAAGAGACCCAGTACTTC	CASRGQVQETQYF	.	TRBD1	TRBV28	TRBJ2-5
TGTGCCAGCAGCCAAGATGCCGGTAGCACGCAGTATTTT	CASSQDAGSTQYF	.	.	TRBV3-1/TRBV3-2	TRBJ2-3
TGTGCCATCGGCGACTCTAGACTAGCGGGGGGAGAGACCCAGTACTTC	CAIGDSRLAGGETQYF	once	TRBD2	TRBV10-3	TRBJ2-5
TGTGCCAGCAGCCTCAGGGGCAGGGAAGGAGAAAAACTGTTTTTT	CASSLRGREGEKLFF	.	.	TRBV2	TRBJ1-4
TGTGCCAGCTCACCACAGATACTTAGCGGGGGTACCACAGATACGCAGTATTTT	CASSPQILSGGTTDTQYF	.	TRBD2	TRBV18	TRBJ2-3
TGTGCCAGCAGTGTCCAGCCTCCACGGGTAGGAGAGACCCAGTACTTC	CASSVQPPRVGETQYF	few	.	TRBV2	TRBJ2-5
TGTGCCACCAGTGATCCCACGGGTTGGAACAAAAACATTCAGTACTTC	CATSDPTGWNKNIQYF	.	.	TRBV24-1	TRBJ2-4
TGCAGCGGGGGACGGGGGAACACTGAAGCTTTCTTT	CSGGRGNTEAFF	.	.	TRBV29-1	TRBJ1-1